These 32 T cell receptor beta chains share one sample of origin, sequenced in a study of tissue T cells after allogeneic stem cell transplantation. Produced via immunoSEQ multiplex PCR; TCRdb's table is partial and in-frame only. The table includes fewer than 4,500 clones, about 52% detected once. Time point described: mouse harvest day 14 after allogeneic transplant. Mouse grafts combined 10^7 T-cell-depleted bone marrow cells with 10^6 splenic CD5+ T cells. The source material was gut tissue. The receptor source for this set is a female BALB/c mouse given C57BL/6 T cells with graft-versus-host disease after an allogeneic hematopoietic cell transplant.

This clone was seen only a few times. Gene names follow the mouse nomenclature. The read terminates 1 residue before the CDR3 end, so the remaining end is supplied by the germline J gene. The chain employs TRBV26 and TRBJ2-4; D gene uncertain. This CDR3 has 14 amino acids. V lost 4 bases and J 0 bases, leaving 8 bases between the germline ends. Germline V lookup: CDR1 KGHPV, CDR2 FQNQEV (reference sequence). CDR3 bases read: TGTGCCAGCAGTCGCTCCCCTAGTCAAAACACCTTGTAC. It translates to CASSRSPSQNTLY. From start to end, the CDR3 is CASSRSPSQNTLYF.

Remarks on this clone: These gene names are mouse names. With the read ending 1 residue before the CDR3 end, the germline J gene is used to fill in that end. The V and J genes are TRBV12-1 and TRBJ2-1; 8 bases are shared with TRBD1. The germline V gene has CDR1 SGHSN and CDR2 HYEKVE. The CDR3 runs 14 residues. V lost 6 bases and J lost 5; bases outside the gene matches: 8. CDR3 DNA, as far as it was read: TGTGCCAGCAGTGACCGGACAGGGAATGCTGAGCAGTTC. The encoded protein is CASSDRTGNAEQF. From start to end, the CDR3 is CASSDRTGNAEQFF.

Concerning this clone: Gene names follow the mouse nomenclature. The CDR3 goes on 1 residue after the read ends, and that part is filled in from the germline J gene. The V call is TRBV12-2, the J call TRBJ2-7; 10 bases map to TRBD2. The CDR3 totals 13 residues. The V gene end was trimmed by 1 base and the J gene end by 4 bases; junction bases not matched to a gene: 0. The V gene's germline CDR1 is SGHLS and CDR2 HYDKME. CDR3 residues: CASSLGLGYEQYF. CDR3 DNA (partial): TGTGCCAGCTCTCTGGGACTGGGGTATGAACAGTAC. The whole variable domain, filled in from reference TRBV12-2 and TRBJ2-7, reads NSGVVQSPRYIIKGKGERSILKCIPISGHLSVAWYQQTQGQELKFFIQHYDKMERDKGNLPSRFSVQQFDDYHSEMNMSALELEDSAVYFCASSLGLGYEQYFGPGTRLTVL.

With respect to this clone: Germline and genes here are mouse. The chain's CDR3 is CASSLQGAREQYF. CDR3 bases read: TGTGCCAGCAGCTTACAGGGGGCGCGAGAACAGTAC. The chain links TRBV3 to TRBJ2-7; 8 nucleotides match TRBD1. The observed sequence ends 1 residue before the CDR3 terminus, with the missing tail filled in from the germline J gene. This CDR3 comprises 13 residues. Per germline, CDR1 SNHLY and CDR2 FYNGKV (reference sequence). The V and J ends lost 2 bases and 7 bases, in that order; junction bases with no gene match: 4.

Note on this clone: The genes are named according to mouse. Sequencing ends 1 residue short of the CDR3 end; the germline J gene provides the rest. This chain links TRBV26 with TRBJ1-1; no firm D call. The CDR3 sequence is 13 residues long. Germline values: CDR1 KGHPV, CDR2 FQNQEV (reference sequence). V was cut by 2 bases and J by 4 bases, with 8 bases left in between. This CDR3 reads CASSLGESTEVFF. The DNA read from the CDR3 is TGTGCCAGCAGTCTGGGGGAGAGCACAGAAGTCTTC.

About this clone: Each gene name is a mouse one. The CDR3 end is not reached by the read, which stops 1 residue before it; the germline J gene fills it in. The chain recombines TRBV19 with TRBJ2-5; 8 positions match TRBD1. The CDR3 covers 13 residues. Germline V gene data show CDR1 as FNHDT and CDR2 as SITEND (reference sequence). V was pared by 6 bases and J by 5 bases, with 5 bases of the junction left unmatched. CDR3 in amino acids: CASTRDRRDTQYF. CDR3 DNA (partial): TGTGCCAGCACCCGGGACAGGCGAGACACCCAGTAC.

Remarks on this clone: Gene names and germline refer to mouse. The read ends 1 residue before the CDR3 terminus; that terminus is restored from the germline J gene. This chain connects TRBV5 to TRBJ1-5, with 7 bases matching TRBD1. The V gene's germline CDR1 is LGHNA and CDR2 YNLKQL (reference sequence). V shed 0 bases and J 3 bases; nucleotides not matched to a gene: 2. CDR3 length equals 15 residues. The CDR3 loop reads CASSQDRGINQAPLF. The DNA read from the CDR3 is TGTGCCAGCAGCCAAGACAGGGGGATCAACCAGGCTCCGCTT.

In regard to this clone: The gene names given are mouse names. CDR3 bases read: TGTGCCAGCAGCTACGACTGGGATAACTATGCTGAGCAGTTC. It translates to CASSYDWDNYAEQF. The CDR3, in full, reads CASSYDWDNYAEQFF. The chain joins TRBV3 to TRBJ2-1, with 7 nucleotides matching TRBD2. With the read ending 1 residue before the CDR3 end, the germline J gene is used to fill in that end. Germline assignment: CDR1 SNHLY and CDR2 FYNGKV (reference sequence). The V gene end was trimmed by 4 bases and the J gene end by 0 bases; junction bases not matched to a gene: 3. The CDR3 is 15 amino acids.

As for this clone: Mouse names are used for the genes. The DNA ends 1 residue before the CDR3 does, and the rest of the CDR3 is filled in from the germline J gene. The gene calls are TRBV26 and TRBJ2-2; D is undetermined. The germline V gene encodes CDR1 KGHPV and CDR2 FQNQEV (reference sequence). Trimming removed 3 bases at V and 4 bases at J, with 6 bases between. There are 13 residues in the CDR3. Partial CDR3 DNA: TGTGCCAGCAGTCTTGCGGTCACCGGGCAGCTCTAC. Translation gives CASSLAVTGQLY. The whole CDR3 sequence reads CASSLAVTGQLYF.

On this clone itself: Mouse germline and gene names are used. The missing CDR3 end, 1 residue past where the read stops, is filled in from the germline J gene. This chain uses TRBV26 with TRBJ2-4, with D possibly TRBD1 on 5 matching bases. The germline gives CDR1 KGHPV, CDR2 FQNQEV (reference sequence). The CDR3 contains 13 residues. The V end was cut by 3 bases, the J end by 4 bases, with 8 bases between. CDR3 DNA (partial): TGTGCCAGCAGTCTCGGACAAAAAAACACCTTGTAC. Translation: CASSLGQKNTLY. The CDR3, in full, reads CASSLGQKNTLYF.

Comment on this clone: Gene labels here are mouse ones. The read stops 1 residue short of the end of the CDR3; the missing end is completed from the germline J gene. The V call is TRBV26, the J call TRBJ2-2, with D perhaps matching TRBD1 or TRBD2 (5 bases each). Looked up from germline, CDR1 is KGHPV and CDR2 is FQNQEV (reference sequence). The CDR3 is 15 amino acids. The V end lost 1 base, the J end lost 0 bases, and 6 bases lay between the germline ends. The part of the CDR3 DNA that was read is TGTGCCAGCAGTCTGTGGGGGACAAACACCGGGCAGCTCTAC. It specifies CASSLWGTNTGQLY. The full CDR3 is CASSLWGTNTGQLYF.

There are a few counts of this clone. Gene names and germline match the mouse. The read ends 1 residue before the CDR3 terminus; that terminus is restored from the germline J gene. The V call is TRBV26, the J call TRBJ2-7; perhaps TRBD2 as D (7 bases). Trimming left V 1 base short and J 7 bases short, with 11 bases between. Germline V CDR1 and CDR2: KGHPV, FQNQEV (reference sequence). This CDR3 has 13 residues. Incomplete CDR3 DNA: TGTGCCAGCAGTCTGTGGGGGGCGCGGGAACAGTAC. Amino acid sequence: CASSLWGAREQY. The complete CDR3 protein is CASSLWGAREQYF.

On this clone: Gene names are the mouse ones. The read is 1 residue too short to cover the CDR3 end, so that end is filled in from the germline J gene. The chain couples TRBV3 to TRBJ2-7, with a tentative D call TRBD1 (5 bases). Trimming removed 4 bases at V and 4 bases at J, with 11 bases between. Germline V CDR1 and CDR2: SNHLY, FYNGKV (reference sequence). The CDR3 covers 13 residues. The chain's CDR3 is CASSSGQTYEQYF. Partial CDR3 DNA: TGTGCCAGCAGCTCAGGACAAACTTATGAACAGTAC.

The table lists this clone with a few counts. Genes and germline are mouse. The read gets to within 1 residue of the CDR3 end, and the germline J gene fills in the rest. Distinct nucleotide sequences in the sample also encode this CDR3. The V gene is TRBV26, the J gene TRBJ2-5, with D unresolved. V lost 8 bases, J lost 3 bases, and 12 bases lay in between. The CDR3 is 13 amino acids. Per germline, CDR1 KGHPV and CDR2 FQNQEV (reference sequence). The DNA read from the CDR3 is TGTGCCAGCTCACATCGGGGTCAAGACACCCAGTAC. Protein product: CASSHRGQDTQY. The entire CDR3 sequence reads CASSHRGQDTQYF.

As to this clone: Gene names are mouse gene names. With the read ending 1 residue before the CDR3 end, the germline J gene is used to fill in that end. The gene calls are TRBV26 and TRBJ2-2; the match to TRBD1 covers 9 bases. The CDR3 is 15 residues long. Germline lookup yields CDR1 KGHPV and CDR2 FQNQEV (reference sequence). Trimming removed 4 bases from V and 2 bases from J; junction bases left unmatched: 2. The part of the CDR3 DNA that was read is TGTGCCAGCAGTCGACAGGGGGTTAACACCGGGCAGCTCTAC. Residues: CASSRQGVNTGQLY. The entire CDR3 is CASSRQGVNTGQLYF.

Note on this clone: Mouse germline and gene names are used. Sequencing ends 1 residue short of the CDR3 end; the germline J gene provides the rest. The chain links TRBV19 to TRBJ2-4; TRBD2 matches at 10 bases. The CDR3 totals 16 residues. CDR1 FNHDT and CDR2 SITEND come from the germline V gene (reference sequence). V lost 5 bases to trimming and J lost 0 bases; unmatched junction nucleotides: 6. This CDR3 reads CASSPRDWGSQNTLYF. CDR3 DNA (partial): TGTGCCAGCAGCCCCCGGGACTGGGGTAGTCAAAACACCTTGTAC.

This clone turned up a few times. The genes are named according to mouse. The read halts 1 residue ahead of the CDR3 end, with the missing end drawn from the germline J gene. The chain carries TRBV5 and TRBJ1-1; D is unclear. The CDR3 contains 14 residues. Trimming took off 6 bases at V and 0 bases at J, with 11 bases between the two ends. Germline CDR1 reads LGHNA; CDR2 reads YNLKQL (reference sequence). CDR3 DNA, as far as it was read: TGTGCCAGCAGGAACAACATTGCAAACACAGAAGTCTTC. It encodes CASRNNIANTEVF. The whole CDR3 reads CASRNNIANTEVFF.

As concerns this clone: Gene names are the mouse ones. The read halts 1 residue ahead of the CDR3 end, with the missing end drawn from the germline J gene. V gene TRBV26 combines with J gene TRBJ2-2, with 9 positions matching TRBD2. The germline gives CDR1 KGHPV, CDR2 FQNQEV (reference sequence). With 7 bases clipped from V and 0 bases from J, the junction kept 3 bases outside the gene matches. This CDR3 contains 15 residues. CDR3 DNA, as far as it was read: TGTGCCAGCACGACTGGGGGTGCAAACACCGGGCAGCTCTAC. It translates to CASTTGGANTGQLY. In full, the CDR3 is CASTTGGANTGQLYF.

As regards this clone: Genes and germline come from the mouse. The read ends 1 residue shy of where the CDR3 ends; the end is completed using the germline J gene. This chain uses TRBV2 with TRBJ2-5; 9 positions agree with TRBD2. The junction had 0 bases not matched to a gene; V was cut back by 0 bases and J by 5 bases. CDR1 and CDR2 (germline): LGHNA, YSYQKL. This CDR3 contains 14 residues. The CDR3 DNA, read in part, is TGTGCCAGCAGCCAAGAGGGACTGGGAGACACCCAGTAC. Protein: CASSQEGLGDTQY. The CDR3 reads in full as CASSQEGLGDTQYF.

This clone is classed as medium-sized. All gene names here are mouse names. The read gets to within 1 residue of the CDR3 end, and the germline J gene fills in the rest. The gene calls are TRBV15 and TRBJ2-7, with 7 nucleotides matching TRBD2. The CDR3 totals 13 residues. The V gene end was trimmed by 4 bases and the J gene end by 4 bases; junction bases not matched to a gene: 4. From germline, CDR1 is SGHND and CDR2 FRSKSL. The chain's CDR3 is CASSSGLSYEQYF. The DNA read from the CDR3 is TGTGCCAGCAGTTCGGGACTGAGTTATGAACAGTAC.

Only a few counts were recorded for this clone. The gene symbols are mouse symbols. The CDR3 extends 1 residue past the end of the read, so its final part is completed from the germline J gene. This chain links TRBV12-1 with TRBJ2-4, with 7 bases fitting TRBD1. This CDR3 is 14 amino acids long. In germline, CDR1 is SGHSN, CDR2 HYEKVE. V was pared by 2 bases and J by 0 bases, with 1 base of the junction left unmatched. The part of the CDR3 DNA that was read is TGTGCCAGCTCTCGACAGGGTAGTCAAAACACCTTGTAC. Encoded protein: CASSRQGSQNTLY. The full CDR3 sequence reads CASSRQGSQNTLYF. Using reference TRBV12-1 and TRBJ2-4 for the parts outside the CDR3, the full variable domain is DSGVVQSPRHIIKEKGGRSVLTCIPISGHSNVVWYQQTLGKELKFLIQHYEKVERDKGFLPSRFSVQQFDDYHSEMNMSALELEDSAMYFCASSRQGSQNTLYFGAGTRLSVL.

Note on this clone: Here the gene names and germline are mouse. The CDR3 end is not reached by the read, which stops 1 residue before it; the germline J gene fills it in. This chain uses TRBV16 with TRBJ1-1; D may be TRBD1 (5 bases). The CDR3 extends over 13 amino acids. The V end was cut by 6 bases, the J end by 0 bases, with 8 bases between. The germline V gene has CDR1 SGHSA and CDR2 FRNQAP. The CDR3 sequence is CASRDTANTEVFF. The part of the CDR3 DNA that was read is TGTGCAAGCAGGGACACCGCAAACACAGAAGTCTTC.

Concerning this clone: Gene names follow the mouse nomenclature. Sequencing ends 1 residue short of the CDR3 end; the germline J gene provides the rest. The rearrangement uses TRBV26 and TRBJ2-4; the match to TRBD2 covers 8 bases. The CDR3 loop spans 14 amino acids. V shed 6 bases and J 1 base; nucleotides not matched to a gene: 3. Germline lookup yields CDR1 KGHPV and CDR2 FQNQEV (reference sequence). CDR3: CASSLLGGQNTLYF. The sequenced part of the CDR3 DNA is TGTGCCAGCAGCCTACTGGGGGGTCAAAACACCTTGTAC. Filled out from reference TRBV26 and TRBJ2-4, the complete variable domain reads NSKVIQTPRYLVKGQGQKAKMRCIPEKGHPVVFWYQQNKNNEFKFLINFQNQEVLQQIDMTEKRFSAECPSNSPCSLEIQSSEAGDSALYLCASSLLGGQNTLYFGAGTRLSVL.

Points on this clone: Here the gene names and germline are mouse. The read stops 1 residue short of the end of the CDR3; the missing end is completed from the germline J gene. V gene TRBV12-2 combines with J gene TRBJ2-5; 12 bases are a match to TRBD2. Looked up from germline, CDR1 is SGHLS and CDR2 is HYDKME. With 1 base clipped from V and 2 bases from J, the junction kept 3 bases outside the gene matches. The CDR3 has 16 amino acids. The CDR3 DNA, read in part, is TGTGCCAGCTCTCTGACTGGGGGGGCGCCCCAAGACACCCAGTAC. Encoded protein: CASSLTGGAPQDTQY. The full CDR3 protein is CASSLTGGAPQDTQYF.

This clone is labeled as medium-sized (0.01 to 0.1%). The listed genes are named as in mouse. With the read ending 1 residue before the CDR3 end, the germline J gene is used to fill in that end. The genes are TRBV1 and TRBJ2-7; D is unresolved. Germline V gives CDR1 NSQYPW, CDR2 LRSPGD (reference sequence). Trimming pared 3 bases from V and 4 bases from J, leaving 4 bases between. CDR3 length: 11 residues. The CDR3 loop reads CTCSARYEQYF. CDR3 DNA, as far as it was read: TGCACCTGCAGTGCCCGGTATGAACAGTAC.

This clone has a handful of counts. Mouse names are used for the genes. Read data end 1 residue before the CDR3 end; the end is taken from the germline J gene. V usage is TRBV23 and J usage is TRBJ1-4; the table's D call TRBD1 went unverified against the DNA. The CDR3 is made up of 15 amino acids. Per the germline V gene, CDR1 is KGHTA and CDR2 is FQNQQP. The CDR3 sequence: CSSSRQAFSNERLFF. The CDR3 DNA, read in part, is TGCTCCAGCAGTCGACAGGCCTTTTCCAACGAAAGATTATTT.

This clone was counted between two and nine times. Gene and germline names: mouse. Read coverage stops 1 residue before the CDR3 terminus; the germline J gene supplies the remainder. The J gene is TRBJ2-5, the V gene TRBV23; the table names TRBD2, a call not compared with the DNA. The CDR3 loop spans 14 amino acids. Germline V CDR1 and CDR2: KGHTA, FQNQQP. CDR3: CSSSPGLGGDTQYF. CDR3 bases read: TGCTCCAGCAGTCCGGGACTGGGGGGCGACACCCAGTAC. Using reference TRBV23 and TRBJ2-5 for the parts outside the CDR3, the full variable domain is DAAVTQKPRYLIKMKGQEAEMKCIPEKGHTAVFWYQQKQSKELKFLIYFQNQQPLDQIDMVKERFSAVCPSSSLCSLGIRTCEAEDSALYLCSSSPGLGGDTQYFGPGTRLLVL.

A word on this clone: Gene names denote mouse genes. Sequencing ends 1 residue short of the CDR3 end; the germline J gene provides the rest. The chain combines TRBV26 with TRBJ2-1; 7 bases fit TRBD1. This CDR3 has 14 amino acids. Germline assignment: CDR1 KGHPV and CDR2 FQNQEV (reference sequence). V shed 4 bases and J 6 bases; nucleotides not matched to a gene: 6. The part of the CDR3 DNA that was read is TGTGCCAGCAGTCGCCGGGACAGCCTTGCTGAGCAGTTC. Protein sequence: CASSRRDSLAEQF. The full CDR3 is CASSRRDSLAEQFF.

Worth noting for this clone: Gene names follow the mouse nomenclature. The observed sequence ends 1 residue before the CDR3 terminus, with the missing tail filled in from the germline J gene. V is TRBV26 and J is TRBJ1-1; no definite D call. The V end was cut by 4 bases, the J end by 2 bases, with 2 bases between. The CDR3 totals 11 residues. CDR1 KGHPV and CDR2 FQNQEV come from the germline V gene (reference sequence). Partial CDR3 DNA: TGTGCCAGCAGTCACAACACAGAAGTCTTC. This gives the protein CASSHNTEVF. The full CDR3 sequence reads CASSHNTEVFF.

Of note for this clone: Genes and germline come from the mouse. The CDR3 sequence is CTCSAVGLGDYAEQFF. CDR3 bases read: TGCACCTGCAGTGCAGTGGGACTGGGCGATTATGCTGAGCAGTTC. This chain connects TRBV1 to TRBJ2-1; 9 bases map to TRBD2. The read ends 1 residue early relative to the CDR3; the germline J gene fills the gap. V lost 1 base to trimming and J lost 4 bases; unmatched junction nucleotides: 5. This CDR3 has 16 residues. Germline CDR1 is NSQYPW and CDR2 is LRSPGD (reference sequence).

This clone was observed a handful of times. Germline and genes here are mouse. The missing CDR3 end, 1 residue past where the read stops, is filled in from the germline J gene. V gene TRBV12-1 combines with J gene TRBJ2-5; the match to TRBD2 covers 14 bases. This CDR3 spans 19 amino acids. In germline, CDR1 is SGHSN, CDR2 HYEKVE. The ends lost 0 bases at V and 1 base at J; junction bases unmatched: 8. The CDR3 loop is CASSLEGTGGAHDQDTQYF. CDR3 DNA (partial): TGTGCCAGCTCTCTCGAAGGGACTGGGGGGGCGCATGACCAAGACACCCAGTAC.

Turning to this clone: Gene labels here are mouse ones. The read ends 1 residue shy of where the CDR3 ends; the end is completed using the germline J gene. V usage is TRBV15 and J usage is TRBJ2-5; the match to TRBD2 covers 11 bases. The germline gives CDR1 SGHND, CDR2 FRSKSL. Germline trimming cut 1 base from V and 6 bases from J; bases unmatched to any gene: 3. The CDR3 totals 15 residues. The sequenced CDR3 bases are TGTGCCAGCAGTTTAGACTGGGGGGGCGGGGACACCCAGTAC. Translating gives CASSLDWGGGDTQY. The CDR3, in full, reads CASSLDWGGGDTQYF.